One sample yielded the 21 T cell receptor beta chains listed below, sequenced in a study of control samples from healthy donors and cancer patients. Assay: immunoSEQ multiplex PCR; the TCRdb copy retains only in-frame clones and omits some. The data contain around 68,000 clones, 75% to 85% of them singletons. The sequencing input was blood. The receptors shown here come from a man aged 55 to 70 in good health.

There are a few counts of this clone. V gene TRBV3-1 (or the pseudogene TRBV3-2) combines with J gene TRBJ2-5; no reliable D call. Deletions cut 2 bases from V and 7 bases from J, with 8 bases between. From germline, CDR1 is LGHDT and CDR2 YNNKEL (reference sequence). This CDR3 spans 12 amino acids. Written as DNA, the CDR3 is TGTGCCAGCAGCCAACCCATGGGGACCCAGTACTTC. As protein: CASSQPMGTQYF.

This sequence joins TRBV4-3 and TRBJ1-2; the D gene is possibly TRBD1 (6 bases). The CDR3 runs to 16 residues. Trimming pared 0 bases from V and 4 bases from J, leaving 15 bases between. CDR1 LGHNA and CDR2 YSLEER come from the germline V gene. The CDR3 here is CASSQDRGGLLYGYTF. The CDR3 coding sequence is TGCGCCAGCAGCCAAGATCGCGGGGGGCTCCTCTATGGCTACACCTTC.

The chain couples TRBV24-1 to TRBJ1-2; weak D call: TRBD1 (5 bases). Trimming cost V 6 bases and J 2 bases, with 9 bases left between them. This CDR3 is 13 amino acids long. Germline V gene data show CDR1 as KGHDR and CDR2 as SFDVKD. CDR3 nucleotides: TGTGCCACCAGTTTAGGGGTAAACTATGGCTACACCTTC. Protein: CATSLGVNYGYTF.

The rearrangement links TRBV4-1 to TRBJ2-1; 8 bases fit TRBD2. The CDR3 totals 15 residues. Germline V CDR1 and CDR2: MGHRA, YSYEKL. J lost 10 bases, V lost 4 bases, and 12 bases had no gene match. CDR3 in amino acids: CASSPTSGSPGEQFF. The CDR3 DNA reads TGCGCCAGCAGCCCTACGAGCGGGAGTCCCGGGGAGCAGTTCTTC.

The chain has TRBV7-3 and TRBJ2-3; unclear D gene. Germline V gene sequence: CDR1 SGHTA, CDR2 FQGTGA. V gave up 5 bases and J gave up 4 bases, with 10 bases separating them. This CDR3 has 13 residues. The CDR3 DNA is TGTGCCAGCAGCCAGAGTTCCTCAGATACGCAGTATTTT. Protein product: CASSQSSSDTQYF.

The chain recombines TRBV7-3 with TRBJ2-1, with 10 bases matching TRBD1. V gave up 5 bases and J gave up 7 bases; unmatched junction bases: 5. The length of the CDR3 is 14 residues. The germline gives CDR1 SGHTA, CDR2 FQGTGA. CDR3 loop: CASSRDRGGNEQFF. CDR3 nucleotide sequence: TGTGCCAGCAGCCGGGACAGGGGTGGGAATGAGCAGTTCTTC.

V is TRBV9 and J is TRBJ1-2; 8 bases line up with TRBD1. The CDR3 is 13 amino acids. CDR1 is SGDLS and CDR2 is YYNGEE in the germline V gene. The J segment lost 8 bases and the V segment lost 4 bases, leaving 7 bases of the junction unmatched. The CDR3 bases are TGTGCCAGCAGCAAAAGTGGGACAGGAGGCTACACCTTC. Protein sequence: CASSKSGTGGYTF.

V usage is TRBV28 and J usage is TRBJ2-5; 7 bases agree with TRBD1. CDR3 length: 14 amino acids. With V trimmed by 6 bases and J by 2 bases, 6 bases remained unmatched. Germline V lookup: CDR1 MDHEN, CDR2 SYDVKM. CDR3 in amino acids: CASRPHRGQETQYF. The CDR3 coding sequence is TGTGCCAGCAGGCCCCACAGGGGACAAGAGACCCAGTACTTC. The variable domain in full, with the rest retrieved from reference TRBV28 and TRBJ2-5, is DVKVTQSSRYLVKRTGEKVFLECVQDMDHENMFWYRQDPGLGLRLIYFSYDVKMKEKGDIPEGYSVSREKKERFSLILESASTNQTSMYLCASRPHRGQETQYFGPGTRLLVL.

V gene TRBV3-1 (or the pseudogene TRBV3-2) combines with J gene TRBJ1-1; D is ambiguous. Trimming stripped 1 base from V and 6 bases from J, with 15 bases between. The CDR3 runs to 15 residues. Germline CDR1 LGHDT, CDR2 YNNKEL (reference sequence). The DNA for the CDR3 is TGTGCCAGCAGCCAAGGATCAGGACGGATGGCTGAAGCTTTCTTT. This gives the protein CASSQGSGRMAEAFF.

Here the CDR3 reads CASSFQRQETQYF. CDR3 sequence (DNA): TGTGCCAGCAGTTTTCAGAGACAAGAGACCCAGTACTTC. V gene TRBV28 combines with J gene TRBJ2-5; D remains unclear. Germline V gives CDR1 MDHEN, CDR2 SYDVKM. The V gene lost 3 bases and the J gene lost 2 bases, with 7 bases spanning the gap. This CDR3 spans 13 amino acids.

The chain recombines TRBV27 with TRBJ1-5; weak D call: TRBD1 (5 bases). Germline CDR1 is MNHEY and CDR2 is SMNVEV (reference sequence). V gave up 2 bases and J gave up 7 bases, with 12 bases separating them. There are 14 residues in the CDR3. CDR3 amino acids: CASSLRGSDQPQHF. Written as DNA, the CDR3 is TGTGCCAGCAGTTTAAGGGGAAGCGACCAGCCCCAGCATTTT.

The table lists this clone with a count of one. Other nucleotide sequences from this sample produce the same CDR3. This rearrangement joins TRBV4-3 to TRBJ2-1; D perhaps matches TRBD2 (5 bases). Trimming pared 0 bases from V and 3 bases from J, leaving 12 bases between. CDR1 is LGHNA, CDR2 YSLEER, per germline. The length of the CDR3 is 16 residues. The CDR3 here is CASSQDLSGIYNEQFF. The CDR3 DNA is TGCGCCAGCAGCCAAGATCTGAGCGGAATCTACAATGAGCAGTTCTTC.

This rearrangement joins TRBV5-1 to TRBJ2-1; D is perhaps TRBD1 (6 bases). This CDR3 is 16 amino acids long. Germline loops: CDR1 SGHRS, CDR2 YFSETQ. V was trimmed by 4 bases and J by 7 bases, leaving 21 bases between them. CDR3 amino acids: CASSKLTTGQRNEQFF. CDR3 DNA: TGCGCCAGCAGCAAGCTAACGACAGGCCAAAGGAATGAGCAGTTCTTC.

The chain uses TRBV12-3 or TRBV12-4 and TRBJ1-1; D not resolved. Trimming removed 6 bases at V and 1 base at J, with 3 bases between. The CDR3 is made up of 11 amino acids. The CDR3 nucleotides are TGTGCCAGCAGCGAGAACACTGAAGCTTTCTTT. This encodes CASSENTEAFF.

This rearrangement joins TRBV7-2 to TRBJ1-5; TRBD1 aligns across 7 bases. The CDR3 runs to 16 residues. Germline-derived CDR1 and CDR2 are SGHTA and FQGNSA. J lost 5 bases, V lost 0 bases, and 7 bases had no gene match. As DNA, the CDR3 is TGTGCCAGCAGCTTAGCCTACGCAGGGGGTGATCAGCCCCAGCATTTT. This sequence encodes CASSLAYAGGDQPQHF.

This clone was seen only once. This chain connects TRBV5-4 to TRBJ2-6; D could derive from TRBD1 or TRBD2 (5 bases each). CDR3 length equals 16 residues. The V end was cut by 5 bases, the J end by 4 bases, with 16 bases between. CDR1 and CDR2 from the germline V gene are SGHNT and YYREEE (reference sequence). This CDR3 is CASSSGAKNGANVLTF. CDR3 DNA: TGTGCCAGCAGTTCCGGGGCGAAAAACGGGGCCAACGTCCTGACTTTC.

The chain is built from TRBV5-1 and TRBJ2-7; unclear D gene. This CDR3 has 12 residues. The germline CDR1 and CDR2 sequences are SGHRS and YFSETQ. The V gene lost 5 bases and the J gene lost 1 base, with 7 bases spanning the gap. The CDR3 region has the DNA TGCGCCAGCAGTCCAGGATCCTACGAGCAGTACTTC. Translation: CASSPGSYEQYF.

This chain uses TRBV6-5 with TRBJ2-1; 7 positions match TRBD1. Germline lookup yields CDR1 MNHEY and CDR2 SVGAGI. Trimming cost V 5 bases and J 7 bases; bases outside gene matches: 2. The CDR3 totals 12 residues. CDR3 DNA sequence: TGTGCCAGCAGTCGACAGGGAAATGAGCAGTTCTTC. As protein: CASSRQGNEQFF.

V usage is TRBV9 and J usage is TRBJ1-4; weak D call: TRBD1 (6 bases). The CDR3 runs to 12 residues. Between the trimmed V and J ends, which lost 0 bases and 13 bases, there was a span of 10 bases. Germline values: CDR1 SGDLS, CDR2 YYNGEE. CDR3 nucleotide sequence: TGTGCCAGCAGCGTAGCGGCAGGGGCACTGTTTTTT. Encoded protein: CASSVAAGALFF.

This chain joins TRBV6-6 and TRBJ1-6; TRBD1 matches at 7 bases. Per germline, CDR1 MNHNY and CDR2 SVGAGI (reference sequence). The CDR3 contains 13 residues. Trimming at V came to 6 bases and at J to 8 bases, leaving 4 bases not matched to a gene. The CDR3 DNA is TGTGCCAGCAGCTACAGGGGAGATTCACCCCTCCACTTT. Its protein is CASSYRGDSPLHF.

This clone was seen only once. This sequence joins TRBV5-6 and TRBJ2-4; D ambiguous. The length of the CDR3 is 14 residues. Deletions cut 7 bases from V and 2 bases from J, with 13 bases between. Germline V gene data show CDR1 as SGHDT and CDR2 as YYEEEE. The CDR3 DNA reads TGTGCCAGCCCCCTAAGGCCGTCCAAAAACATTCAGTACTTC. Translation gives CASPLRPSKNIQYF.